This entry describes one T cell receptor (beta chain). Only a few counts were recorded for this clone. Its antigen is still unknown. Per-base qualities were not stored, and no clone one base away is much larger. The method was the immunoSEQ multiplex PCR assay. In the paper's pipeline: A statistical classification framework was built for diagnosing cytomegalovirus status from the catalog of TCR beta chain sequences. The source is immuneACCESS, and TCRdb retained only in-frame sequences with V and J called. Part of the clones is not carried over; for the studies checked, unresolved V genes explain less than half of this, and the remainder is unexplained. V and J calls plus clone size are reproduced from that table; the DNA served to infer D and trimming. In all, the sample holds roughly 300,000 clones, and 87% of those were seen once. The leading ten clones occupy roughly 1.2% of the sample. This specimen belongs to a study of cytomegalovirus exposure and HLA in healthy donors (dated by TCRdb to between 2016 and 2019). About the full investigation: The roughly 670 repertoires of the first cohort and the roughly 110 validation repertoires were produced on the same platform, according to a later analysis. In addition to the first cohort of 650 to 800 subjects, a separate validation cohort of some 120 different subjects was used. To predict cytomegalovirus infection status, the study brought together high-throughput TCR immunosequencing, statistical association of individual TCRs with disease status, and machine learning. The study aimed to test whether cataloging public T cell receptors could reveal signatures of past pathogen exposure.

Study-wide findings and limitations: The authors suggested that the approach could potentially be generalized to other disease states and immunological phenotypes. Of the cluster scores, approximately 94% were above 0 in a later analysis, which found that TCRs clustered in the first cohort also tended to co-occur in the approximately 110 validation repertoires. Across donors, most TCR sequences were observed very rarely, whereas some public TCRs were present in many individuals. The classifier was reported to diagnose cytomegalovirus status with high specificity and sensitivity in both the original and validation cohorts. The validation cohort had no HLA typing available for a later analysis, so co-occurrence within that cohort was assessed over all 110 or so repertoires. The study listed 170 or so TCR beta chains as associated with cytomegalovirus. A few of the identified cytomegalovirus-associated TCR beta chains were confirmed in vitro to be specific for cytomegalovirus antigens.

Separate from the approximately 670-subject first cohort, the validation cohort of around 130 subjects was the group to which the donors belonged. CDR1 and CDR2, looked up from the germline V gene, are SGHAT and FQNNGV. Spanning cysteine to phenylalanine, the CDR3 consists of 12 amino acids. Left in the record is the CDR3 DNA by itself, 36 bases read in frame from the first base. A distance of 10 bases separates the germline ends of V and J, which lose 5 bases and 6 bases respectively. The sequenced sample was PBMCs. The rearranged segments are TRBV11-2 and TRBJ1-1; TRBD1 is perhaps the D gene, given 5 matching bases. The sequence came from a woman aged 25 to 39 in good health and CMV-seropositive. In nucleotides, the sequence is TGTGCCAGCAGCCCAGGGATCGCTGAAGCTTTCTTT. It codes for CASSPGIAEAFF.